Presented here are 8 T cell receptor beta chains from one specimen sequenced in a study of blood T cell repertoires in COVID-19. TCRdb's copy holds only in-frame clones and misses some; the assay was immunoSEQ multiplex PCR. The sample yields tens of thousands of clones, 70% to 85% seen once. The specimen was peripheral blood. These receptors were taken from a man between 65 and 85 years old with acute or convalescent COVID-19.

This chain uses TRBV28 with TRBJ1-5, with TRBD1 identical over 9 bases. Germline CDR1 is MDHEN and CDR2 is SYDVKM. The CDR3 runs 15 residues. V shed 8 bases, J shed 5 bases, and the junction held 10 bases outside the gene matches. CDR3 sequence reads: CASVIQGALDQPQHF. The DNA for the CDR3 is TGTGCCAGCGTGATACAGGGGGCCCTGGATCAGCCCCAGCATTTT.

The chain combines TRBV6-5 with TRBJ1-2, with TRBD1 matching 9 bases. The CDR3 contains 13 residues. Per germline, CDR1 MNHEY and CDR2 SVGAGI. J lost 7 bases, V lost 6 bases, and 6 bases had no gene match. The CDR3 sequence is CASRGQGEGGYTF. In DNA form, the CDR3 reads TGTGCCAGCAGGGGACAGGGAGAGGGTGGCTACACCTTC.

The CDR3 here is CASRGLAGGQNTGELFF. The CDR3 nucleotides read TGTGCCAGCAGAGGACTAGCGGGAGGCCAGAACACCGGGGAGCTGTTTTTT. V gene TRBV6-4 combines with J gene TRBJ2-2; 14 bases fit TRBD2. This CDR3 has 17 amino acids. Per germline, CDR1 MRHNA and CDR2 SNTAGT. The trim removed 6 bases at V and 1 base at J, leaving 4 bases unmatched.

The gene calls are TRBV2 and TRBJ1-5; TRBD1 is a possible D gene (6 bases). CDR1 SNHLY and CDR2 FYNNEI come from the germline V gene. Trimming stripped 5 bases from V and 4 bases from J, with 21 bases between. This CDR3 has 17 residues. The DNA for the CDR3 is TGTGCCAGCAGTTCGAAGGCCGAGGACAGTATAAATCAGCCCCAGCATTTT. Its translation: CASSSKAEDSINQPQHF.

The gene calls are TRBV5-1 and TRBJ2-5; 14 positions agree with TRBD2. V dropped 4 bases and J dropped 2; count of bases not matched to a gene: 7. The CDR3 has 17 residues. Germline-derived CDR1 and CDR2 are SGHRS and YFSETQ. CDR3 in amino acids: CASSPTSGRERQETQYF. CDR3 bases: TGCGCCAGCAGCCCGACTAGCGGGAGGGAAAGACAAGAGACCCAGTACTTC.

Notes on this clone: The same CDR3 is also encoded by other DNA sequences in this sample. The chain combines TRBV7-8 with TRBJ1-2; D remains ambiguous. The germline CDR1 and CDR2 sequences are SGHVS and FQNEAQ. Trimming took off 2 bases at V and 8 bases at J, with 9 bases between the two ends. The CDR3 totals 12 residues. In DNA, the CDR3 is TGTGCCAGCAGCTTAAACAGTCTGGGCTACACCTTC. It yields the protein CASSLNSLGYTF.

V gene TRBV28 combines with J gene TRBJ1-1, with TRBD1 matching over 7 bases. Germline trimming cut 10 bases from V and 7 bases from J; bases unmatched to any gene: 9. The CDR3 loop spans 12 amino acids. Germline CDR1 reads MDHEN; CDR2 reads SYDVKM. The CDR3 nucleotides read TGTGCCACCGCGGAGAACAGGGGTGAAGCTTTCTTT. As protein: CATAENRGEAFF.

This chain joins TRBV6-4 and TRBJ2-2, with D uncertain. Germline V gene lookup returns CDR1 MRHNA and CDR2 SNTAGT. V dropped 3 bases and J dropped 3 bases, with 5 bases sitting between them. The CDR3 totals 13 residues. The DNA for the CDR3 is TGTGCCAGCAGTGAACCGGACACCGGGGAGCTGTTTTTT. Protein product: CASSEPDTGELFF.